The 20 T cell receptor beta chains listed next were all sequenced from one sample in a study of shared clonotypes between healthy human individuals. The table came from immunoSEQ multiplex PCR; TCRdb's copy has only in-frame clones and leaves some out. The sample records about 2.3 million clones, approximately 93% being singletons. Sequencing used naive CD4+ T cells from PBMCs. Subset in this sample: CD45RA+ positively selected. These receptors came from a man in his late teens or twenties in good health. Some clones in this sample may be carry-over from other donors' samples.

This chain links TRBV4-2 with TRBJ2-2, with TRBD1 identical over 9 bases. CDR3 length: 16 amino acids. Germline V CDR1 and CDR2: LGHNA, YNFKEQ. V gave up 2 bases and J gave up 5 bases; unmatched junction bases: 6. CDR3: CASSQSGTGKTGELFF. The CDR3 coding sequence is TGTGCCAGCAGCCAATCCGGGACAGGGAAGACCGGGGAGCTGTTTTTT.

This chain connects TRBV2 to TRBJ1-1; D is uncertain. The germline V gene has CDR1 SNHLY and CDR2 FYNNEI. The CDR3 length is 15 residues. The germline V and J ends were trimmed by 6 bases and 0 bases, with 14 bases remaining between them. In DNA, the CDR3 is TGTGCCAGCAGGGCCGCACGAGGATTGAACACTGAAGCTTTCTTT. Translated, it gives CASRAARGLNTEAFF.

This clone was seen a few times. The chain joins TRBV9 to TRBJ2-7; D may correspond to TRBD1 or TRBD2 (5 bases each). CDR1 is SGDLS and CDR2 is YYNGEE in the germline V gene. This CDR3 is built from 15 residues. Trimming left V 5 bases short and J 4 bases short, with 19 bases between. CDR3 protein: CASRRVNRSQYEQYF. CDR3 DNA sequence: TGTGCCAGCAGGCGGGTGAACAGGTCTCAGTACGAGCAGTACTTC.

On this clone itself: This specimen includes other DNA sequences encoding the same CDR3. The chain couples TRBV9 to TRBJ2-1, with D hard to call. V was clipped by 0 bases and J by 0 bases, with 7 bases between them. The CDR3 is 15 amino acids. Germline CDR1 and CDR2: SGDLS and YYNGEE. CDR3 loop: CASSVVGSSYNEQFF. In DNA, the CDR3 is TGTGCCAGCAGCGTAGTTGGCAGCTCCTACAATGAGCAGTTCTTC.

The CDR3 here is CASSPAGVLSSYEQYF. The CDR3 coding sequence is TGTGCCAGCTCCCCGGCCGGGGTCCTGAGCTCCTACGAGCAGTACTTC. The gene calls are TRBV18 and TRBJ2-7; a weak D match, TRBD2 (5 bases). This CDR3 is 16 amino acids long. The germline V gene has CDR1 KGHSH and CDR2 LQKENI. Between the trimmed V and J ends, which lost 6 bases and 0 bases, there was a span of 18 bases.

The chain has TRBV6-6 and TRBJ2-1; 8 positions agree with TRBD2. Germline V gene sequence: CDR1 MNHNY, CDR2 SVGAGI (reference sequence). CDR3 size: 14 residues. The trim removed 7 bases at V and 3 bases at J, leaving 5 bases unmatched. As DNA, the CDR3 is TGTGCCAGCACCCCGGGACTAGGCTACAATGAGCAGTTCTTC. Protein product: CASTPGLGYNEQFF.

The chain uses TRBV2 and TRBJ2-7; 7 bases match TRBD2. Germline CDR1 and CDR2: SNHLY and FYNNEI. This CDR3 has 14 residues. V shed 7 bases and J 1 base; nucleotides not matched to a gene: 7. The chain's CDR3 is CASMGREISYEQYF. DNA of the CDR3: TGTGCCAGCATGGGGCGGGAGATATCCTACGAGCAGTACTTC. Variable domain in full (rest from reference TRBV2 and TRBJ2-7): EPEVTQTPSHQVTQMGQEVILRCVPISNHLYFYWYRQILGQKVEFLVSFYNNEISEKSEIFDDQFSVERPDGSNFTLKIRSTKLEDSAMYFCASMGREISYEQYFGPGTRLTVT.

The chain recombines TRBV7-8 with TRBJ1-1, with D hard to call. CDR1 is SGHVS, CDR2 FQNEAQ, per germline. The CDR3 runs 13 residues. Deletions cut 7 bases from V and 5 bases from J, with 14 bases between. The CDR3, as DNA: TGTGCCAGCACCTTCAATAGAGTGACTGAAGCTTTCTTT. It is translated as CASTFNRVTEAFF.

The rearrangement uses TRBV28 and TRBJ1-1; maybe TRBD1 (5 bases). The length of the CDR3 is 17 residues. V was clipped by 6 bases and J by 0 bases, with 20 bases between them. Germline V CDR1 and CDR2: MDHEN, SYDVKM. In DNA form, the CDR3 reads TGTGCCAGCAGGTCAAATCAGGGAGGCCGAATGAACACTGAAGCTTTCTTT. Protein product: CASRSNQGGRMNTEAFF.

Comments on this clone: The same CDR3 is also encoded by other DNA sequences in this sample. The rearrangement links TRBV4-2 to TRBJ1-3; no firm D call. This CDR3 is built from 14 residues. Per germline, CDR1 LGHNA and CDR2 YNFKEQ. V lost 4 bases and J 0 bases, leaving 7 bases between the germline ends. The CDR3 is CASSRGGSGNTIYF. In DNA form, the CDR3 reads TGTGCCAGCAGCCGGGGAGGCTCTGGAAACACCATATATTTT.

The chain recombines TRBV6-5 with TRBJ1-2; tentatively, D is TRBD1 (6 bases). Germline V CDR1 and CDR2: MNHEY, SVGAGI. V lost 10 bases and J 4 bases, leaving 10 bases between the germline ends. The CDR3 extends over 11 amino acids. The CDR3 nucleotides are TGTGCCACCTTACAGGGCTATGGCTACACCTTC. Its translation is CATLQGYGYTF.

Concerning this clone: Other DNA sequences from this sample encode an identical CDR3 as well. The chain uses TRBV18 and TRBJ2-5; D is uncertain. The germline CDR1 and CDR2 sequences are KGHSH and LQKENI. This CDR3 comprises 13 residues. V lost 3 bases and J 4 bases, leaving 9 bases between the germline ends. The CDR3 DNA sequence: TGTGCCAGCTCACCTACCACGGGAGAGACCCAGTACTTC. Translated, it gives CASSPTTGETQYF.

This chain links TRBV4-3 with TRBJ1-3, with D possibly TRBD1 on 5 matching bases. The CDR3 loop spans 13 amino acids. V was cut by 1 base and J by 8 bases, with 9 bases left in between. The V gene's germline CDR1 is LGHNA and CDR2 YSLEER. This CDR3 reads CASSQAVGDTIYF. In nucleotides, the CDR3 is TGCGCCAGCAGCCAAGCCGTAGGGGACACCATATATTTT.

The V gene is TRBV6-5, the J gene TRBJ2-2, with 8 bases fitting TRBD2. V lost 0 bases and J lost 4; bases outside the gene matches: 4. The CDR3 is made up of 16 amino acids. CDR1 MNHEY and CDR2 SVGAGI come from the germline V gene. The CDR3 DNA sequence: TGTGCCAGCAGTTACTCCAGCGGGAGTGGCACCGGGGAGCTGTTTTTT. This codes for CASSYSSGSGTGELFF.

The genes are TRBV5-1 and TRBJ2-4; D might be TRBD1 (5 bases). Per germline, CDR1 SGHRS and CDR2 YFSETQ. CDR3 length equals 15 residues. V lost 0 bases to trimming and J lost 9 bases, with 16 bases between them. DNA for the CDR3: TGCGCCAGCAGCTTGGAAGATTCCAGGGTAGGCATTCAGTACTTC. Amino acids: CASSLEDSRVGIQYF.

The chain has TRBV5-1 and TRBJ1-2; possible D gene TRBD1, 5 bases. Germline CDR1 and CDR2: SGHRS and YFSETQ. CDR3 length equals 15 residues. V was trimmed by 7 bases and J by 0 bases, leaving 16 bases between them. This CDR3 reads CASSMGTSSNYGYTF. The CDR3 DNA sequence: TGCGCCAGCTCCATGGGGACCTCATCTAACTATGGCTACACCTTC.

This chain connects TRBV10-3 to TRBJ2-3; 16 bases fit TRBD2. The CDR3 sequence is 16 residues long. The germline V gene has CDR1 ENHRY and CDR2 SYGVKD. The V segment lost 5 bases and the J segment 4 bases; nucleotides outside the gene matches: 3. The CDR3 DNA reads as TGTGCCATCAGTCCGGGACTAGCGGGAGGGGCAGATACGCAGTATTTT. This sequence encodes CAISPGLAGGADTQYF.

The chain has TRBV28 and TRBJ2-1, with 7 bases identical to TRBD2. The V and J ends lost 7 bases and 2 bases, in that order; junction bases with no gene match: 14. The germline V gene encodes CDR1 MDHEN and CDR2 SYDVKM. CDR3 length equals 17 residues. Here the CDR3 DNA reads TGTGCCAGCACCCGCTTCTGGGGGAGGGCCCCCTACAATGAGCAGTTCTTC. It codes for CASTRFWGRAPYNEQFF.

The chain employs TRBV19 and TRBJ1-4, with TRBD1 as a possible D gene (6 bases). The V end was cut by 10 bases, the J end by 0 bases, with 12 bases between. This CDR3 is built from 14 residues. Germline V lookup: CDR1 LNHDA, CDR2 SQIVND (reference sequence). This CDR3 is CATTRTATNEKLFF. The CDR3 bases are TGTGCCACCACAAGGACAGCAACTAATGAAAAACTGTTTTTT.

The chain uses TRBV5-1 and TRBJ1-4, with D tentatively TRBD1 (5 bases). Looked up from germline, CDR1 is SGHRS and CDR2 is YFSETQ. This CDR3 is 14 amino acids long. Trimming cost V 5 bases and J 3 bases, with 11 bases left between them. Here the CDR3 reads CASSYGAANEKLFF. As DNA, the CDR3 is TGCGCCAGCAGTTACGGGGCGGCTAATGAAAAACTGTTTTTT. Combining the CDR3 with reference TRBV5-1 and TRBJ1-4 gives the whole variable domain KAGVTQTPRYLIKTRGQQVTLSCSPISGHRSVSWYQQTPGQGLQFLFEYFSETQRNKGNFPGRFSGRQFSNSRSEMNVSTLELGDSALYLCASSYGAANEKLFFGSGTQLSVL.